This TCR beta chain stems from a study of identical twins listed by TCRdb under 2016. Background on the whole study: To test whether fetal clonotypes persist, the study used deep sequencing on TCR alpha and beta repertoires from monozygotic twins, unrelated adults of various ages, and cord blood. Replicate twin experiments were performed at different times using different library preparation protocols to rule out contamination. Results and caveats for the whole study, not just this receptor: Abundant cord blood beta clonotypes carried fewer insertions; young adult naive repertoires showed a weaker similar trend, while memory repertoires showed none. Compared with coincidental sharing between unrelated individuals, out-of-frame TCR alpha sequences shared between twins had an excess of sequences with low generation probability. Recombination models systematically underestimated out-of-frame TCR alpha sharing in monozygotic twins but agreed with sharing between unrelated individuals. Because the same donors could not be followed over many years, conclusions were based on cross-sectional statistical analysis. Invariant T cells such as MAIT and iNKT could partly confound zero-insertion analyses, though diverse VJ usage argued against this for most clonotypes. In beta out-of-frame sequences, excess twin sharing was weaker, because having fewer shared sequences lowered the signal-to-noise ratio.

Only healthy Caucasian donors were included. Three pairs of female monozygotic twins, all aged about 18 to 30 years, were included in the twin cohort. The RNA used for TCR libraries was isolated from peripheral blood mononuclear cells. Libraries were constructed by 5' RACE. This sample was sequenced with an Illumina HiSeq 2000. Template switching introduced a universal primer binding site; the final cDNA contained a unique molecular identifier, enabling accurate counting of TCR cDNA molecules. Specific primers in the conserved constant-segment region were used to synthesize first-strand cDNA for the TCR alpha and beta chains. To control for contamination, each cDNA library was double barcoded with a SMART-Mk sample barcode plus Illumina barcodes. TruSeq adapter sequences, together with Illumina sample barcodes, were added in two successive PCR steps. The Illumina HiSeq platform was used with custom primers to sequence TCR alpha and beta cDNA libraries. As for the authors' bioinformatics: Raw reads were processed with MiGEC to extract unique molecular identifiers, and MiXCR was used to determine CDR3 positions. Recombination models were inferred per individual with the repgenHMM and IGoR tools using an EM algorithm. The tcR package in R was used for shared clonotype analysis, with sharing normalized by the product of cloneset sizes. To study raw recombination without the effects of thymic and clonal selection, out-of-frame nonproductive sequences were analyzed. TCRdb's own reprocessing of the public reads used fastp at Q25 and MiXCR and kept productive beta chains. Each entry merges the rows of one CDR3 protein and shows their most common DNA and genes. The authors' filters were not applied to this entry. In all, the sample holds about 890,000 distinct CDR3 sequences, and 9% to 15% of those were seen once. Under 2% of the sample belongs to the ten largest clones.

Including the terminal cysteine and phenylalanine, the CDR3 comprises 16 residues. Kept here is only the CDR3 DNA, which spans 48 bases and is read in frame from base 1. V loses 4 bases of germline sequence and J loses 4 bases, and the interval between the two ends is 20 bases. The germline V gene provides CDR1 SQVTM and CDR2 ANQGSEA. This clonotype was observed at least ten times. It has no known antigen specificity. It has no much larger one-base neighbor in the sample; base qualities were not kept. This sample was shared with a second study, whose subject was yellow fever vaccine responses in identical twins. As noted in the second study: According to the authors, the vaccine-induced T cell response in identical twins seemed to be partly convergent and partly specific to each individual. The study precisely tracked vaccine-responding T cell clones in identical twins.

Sequences were obtained from PBMCs. Rearrangement joined TRBV29-1 to TRBJ2-1, and possibly TRBD2, on 7 matching bases. The receptor was isolated from a woman between 18 and 29 years old in good health. For the CDR3, the sequence is CSVAPLGGGSYNEQFF. The sequenced DNA is TGCAGCGTTGCCCCCCTTGGGGGCGGGAGTTACAATGAGCAGTTCTTC.